Listed here is a single TCR beta chain. The germline V gene has CDR1 LNHDA and CDR2 SQIVND (reference sequence). V lost 3 bases and J 4 bases, leaving 9 bases between the germline ends. The CDR3 length is 13 residues. The data originate from a study of blood T cell repertoires in COVID-19. Study-level background: Acute and convalescent COVID-19 samples came from the United States, Italy and Spain.

Original processing notes: Quantification of nucleated cells was approximated via reference gene primer amplification. Sequenced by immunoSEQ multiplex PCR; TCRdb stores in-frame clones only, minus some. The V and J calls and the clone size are those of that table, but D and trimming were determined from the DNA. The table records 52,000 or so clones, roughly four fifths of them present only once. Sequenced sample: peripheral blood. V gene TRBV19 combines with J gene TRBJ2-5, with a possible D match to TRBD1 (5 bases). The source is a human donor in a cohort sampled during active or convalescent COVID-19. The CDR3, as DNA: TGTGCCAGTAGTATTGGGCAGGGAGAGACCCAGTACTTC. This sequence encodes CASSIGQGETQYF.